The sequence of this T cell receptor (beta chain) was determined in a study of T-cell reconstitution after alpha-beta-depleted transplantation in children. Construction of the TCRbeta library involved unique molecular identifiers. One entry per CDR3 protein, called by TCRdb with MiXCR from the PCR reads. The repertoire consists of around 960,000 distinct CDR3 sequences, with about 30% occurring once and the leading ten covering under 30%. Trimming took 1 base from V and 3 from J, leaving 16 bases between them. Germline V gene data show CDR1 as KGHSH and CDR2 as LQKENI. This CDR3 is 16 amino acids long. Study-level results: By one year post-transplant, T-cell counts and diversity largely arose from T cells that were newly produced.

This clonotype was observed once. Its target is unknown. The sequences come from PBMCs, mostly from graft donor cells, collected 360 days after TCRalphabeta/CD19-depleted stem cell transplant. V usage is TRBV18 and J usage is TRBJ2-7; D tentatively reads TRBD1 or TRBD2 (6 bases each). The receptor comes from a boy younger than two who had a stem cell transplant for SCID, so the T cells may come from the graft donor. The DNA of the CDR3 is TGTGCCAGCTCACCACGTCCGAGACAGGAGGGCTACGAGCAGTACTTC. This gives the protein CASSPRPRQEGYEQYF. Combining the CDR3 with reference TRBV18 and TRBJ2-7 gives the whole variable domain NAGVMQNPRHLVRRRGQEARLRCSPMKGHSHVYWYRQLPEEGLKFMVYLQKENIIDESGMPKERFSAEFPKEGPSILRIQQVVRGDSAAYFCASSPRPRQEGYEQYFGPGTRLTVT.